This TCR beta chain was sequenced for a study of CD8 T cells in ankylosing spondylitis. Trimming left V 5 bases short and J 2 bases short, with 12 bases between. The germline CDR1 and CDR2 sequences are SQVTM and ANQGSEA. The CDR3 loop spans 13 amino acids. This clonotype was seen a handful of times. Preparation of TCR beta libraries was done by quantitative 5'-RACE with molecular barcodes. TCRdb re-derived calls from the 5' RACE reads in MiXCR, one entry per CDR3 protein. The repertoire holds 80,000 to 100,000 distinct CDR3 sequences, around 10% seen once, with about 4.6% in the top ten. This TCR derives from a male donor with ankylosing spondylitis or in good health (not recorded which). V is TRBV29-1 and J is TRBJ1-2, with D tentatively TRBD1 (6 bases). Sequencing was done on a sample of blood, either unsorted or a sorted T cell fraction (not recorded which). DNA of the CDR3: TGCAGCGTTCTCGGGACAACCAACTATGGCTACACCTTC. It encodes CSVLGTTNYGYTF.